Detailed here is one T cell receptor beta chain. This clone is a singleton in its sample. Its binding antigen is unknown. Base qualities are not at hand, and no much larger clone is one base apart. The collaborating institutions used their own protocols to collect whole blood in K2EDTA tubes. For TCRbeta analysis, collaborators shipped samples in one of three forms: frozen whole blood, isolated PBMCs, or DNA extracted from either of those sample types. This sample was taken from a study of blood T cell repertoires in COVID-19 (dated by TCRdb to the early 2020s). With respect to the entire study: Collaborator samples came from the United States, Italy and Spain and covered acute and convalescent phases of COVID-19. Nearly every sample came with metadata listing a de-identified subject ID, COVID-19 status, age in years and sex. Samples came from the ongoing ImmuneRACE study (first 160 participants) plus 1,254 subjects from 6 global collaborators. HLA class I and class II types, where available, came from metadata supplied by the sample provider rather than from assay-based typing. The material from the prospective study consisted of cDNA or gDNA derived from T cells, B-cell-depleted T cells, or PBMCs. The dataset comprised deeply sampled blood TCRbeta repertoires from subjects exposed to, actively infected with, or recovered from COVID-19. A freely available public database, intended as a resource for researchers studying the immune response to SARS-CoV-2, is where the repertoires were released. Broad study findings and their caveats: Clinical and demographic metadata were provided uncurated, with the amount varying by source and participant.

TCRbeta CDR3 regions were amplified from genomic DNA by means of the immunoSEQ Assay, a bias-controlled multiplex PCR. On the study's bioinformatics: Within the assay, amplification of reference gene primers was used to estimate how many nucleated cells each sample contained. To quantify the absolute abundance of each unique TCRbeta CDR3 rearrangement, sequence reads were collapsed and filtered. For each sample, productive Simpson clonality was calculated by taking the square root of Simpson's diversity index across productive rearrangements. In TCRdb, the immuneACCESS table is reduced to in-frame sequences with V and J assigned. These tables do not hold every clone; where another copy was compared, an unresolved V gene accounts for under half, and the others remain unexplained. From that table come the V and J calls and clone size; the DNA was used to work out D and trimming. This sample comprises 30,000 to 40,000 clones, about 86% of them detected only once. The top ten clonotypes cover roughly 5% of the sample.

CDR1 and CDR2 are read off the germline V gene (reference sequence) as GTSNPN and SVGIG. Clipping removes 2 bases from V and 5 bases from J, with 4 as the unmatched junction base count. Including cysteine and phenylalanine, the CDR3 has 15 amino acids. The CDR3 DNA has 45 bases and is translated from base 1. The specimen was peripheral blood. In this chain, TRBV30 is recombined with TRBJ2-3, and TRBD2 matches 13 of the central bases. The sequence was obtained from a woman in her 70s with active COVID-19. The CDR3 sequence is CAWSTSGGVGDTQYF. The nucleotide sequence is TGTGCCTGGAGTACTAGCGGGGGGGTAGGAGATACGCAGTATTTT. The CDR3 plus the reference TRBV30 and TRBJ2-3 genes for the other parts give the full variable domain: SQTIHQWPATLVQPVGSPLSLECTVEGTSNPNLYWYRQAAGRGLQLLFYSVGIGQISSEVPQNLSASRPQDRQFILSSKKLLLSDSGFYLCAWSTSGGVGDTQYFGPGTRLTVL.